Included here is one T cell receptor (beta chain) sequence, with context. In the original analysis: Researchers report that nucleated cell counts were estimated from reference gene primer amplification. The assay was immunoSEQ multiplex PCR, and TCRdb's table has in-frame clones only and misses some. That table furnishes V, J and clone size, whereas the DNA furnished D and trimming. This sample yields around 160,000 clones, of which 80% to 90% are seen a single time; roughly a tenth belongs to the top ten. The data were obtained in a study of blood T cell repertoires in COVID-19. As for the study in general: COVID-19 samples collected from the United States, Italy and Spain covered acute and convalescent phases. Sources were T cells, B-cell-depleted T cells, or PBMCs; the material itself was cDNA or gDNA.

Per germline, CDR1 SNHLY and CDR2 FYNNEI. Between the trimmed V and J ends, which lost 2 bases and 1 base, there was a span of 8 bases. The CDR3 contains 14 residues. The rearrangement joins TRBV2 to TRBJ2-5; D ambiguous. Material: peripheral blood. This sequence originates from a human donor in a cohort sampled during active COVID-19. CDR3 bases: TGTGCCAGCAGTGAATGGGCAGCCCAAGAGACCCAGTACTTC. This encodes CASSEWAAQETQYF.